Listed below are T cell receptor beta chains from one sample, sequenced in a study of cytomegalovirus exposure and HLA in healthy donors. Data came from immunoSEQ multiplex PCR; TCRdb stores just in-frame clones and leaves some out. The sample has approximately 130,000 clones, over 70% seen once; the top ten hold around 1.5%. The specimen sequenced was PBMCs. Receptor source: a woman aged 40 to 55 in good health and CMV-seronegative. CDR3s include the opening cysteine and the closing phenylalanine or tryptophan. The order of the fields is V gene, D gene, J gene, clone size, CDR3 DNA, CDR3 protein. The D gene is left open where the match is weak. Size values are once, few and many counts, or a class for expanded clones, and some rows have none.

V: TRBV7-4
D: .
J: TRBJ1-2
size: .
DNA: TGTGCCAGCAGCCCAGTTCTGGATGGCTACACCTTC
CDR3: CASSPVLDGYTF

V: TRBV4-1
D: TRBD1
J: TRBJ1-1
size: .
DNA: TGCGCCAGCAGCCCGTGGGACAGTGGGACTGAAGCTTTCTTT
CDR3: CASSPWDSGTEAFF

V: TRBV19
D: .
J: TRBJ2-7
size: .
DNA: TGTGCCAGTAGTATAGGAGGTGGAACCTACGAGCAGTACTTC
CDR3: CASSIGGGTYEQYF

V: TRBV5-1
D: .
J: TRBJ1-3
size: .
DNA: TGCGCCAGCAGCTTGGCGCCACAGGGAAACACCATATATTTT
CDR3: CASSLAPQGNTIYF

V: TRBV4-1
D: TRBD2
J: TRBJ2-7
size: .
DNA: TGCGCCAGCAGCTTGCGGGGGGGTGAGGAGCAGTACTTC
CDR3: CASSLRGGEEQYF

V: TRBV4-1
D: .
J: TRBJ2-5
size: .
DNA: TGCGCCAGCAGCCAAGTGGGCTACCAAGAGACCCAGTACTTC
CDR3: CASSQVGYQETQYF

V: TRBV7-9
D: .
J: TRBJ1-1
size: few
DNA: TGTGCCAGCAGCTTAGCGGCATCGAACACTGAAGCTTTCTTT
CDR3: CASSLAASNTEAFF

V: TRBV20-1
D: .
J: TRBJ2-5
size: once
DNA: TGCAGTGCGCGCACTGAGACCCAGTACTTC
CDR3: CSARTETQYF

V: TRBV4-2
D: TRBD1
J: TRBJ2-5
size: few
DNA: TGTGCCAGCAGCCAAGACCCGGACAGGGGAGAGACCCAGTACTTC
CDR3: CASSQDPDRGETQYF

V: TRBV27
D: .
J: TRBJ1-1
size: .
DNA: TGTGCCAGCAGTAATACCAGAAAAGCTTTCTTT
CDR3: CASSNTRKAFF

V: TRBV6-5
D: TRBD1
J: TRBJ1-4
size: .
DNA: TGTGCCAGCAGTACGCGGAAGGGGGCGCGGGAAAAACTGTTTTTT
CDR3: CASSTRKGAREKLFF

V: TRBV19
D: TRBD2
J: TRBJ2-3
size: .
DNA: TGTGCCAGTAGTATGGCTAGCGGAAGACTTAGCACAGATACGCAGTATTTT
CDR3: CASSMASGRLSTDTQYF

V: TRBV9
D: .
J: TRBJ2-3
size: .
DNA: TGTGCCAGCAGCCCCGGGGGGCTTTACAATACGCAGTATTTT
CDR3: CASSPGGLYNTQYF

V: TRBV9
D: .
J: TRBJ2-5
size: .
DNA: TGTGCCAGCACCCAAGGACTGGGACAAGAGACCCAGTACTTC
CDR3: CASTQGLGQETQYF

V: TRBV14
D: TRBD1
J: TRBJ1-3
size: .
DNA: TGTGCCAGCAGCCCAACTCCGATGACAGGGATTAGCTCTGGAAACACCATATATTTT
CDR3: CASSPTPMTGISSGNTIYF

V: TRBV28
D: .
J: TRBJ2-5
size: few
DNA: TGTGCCAGCAGCTATCCGGGGATGGGGGAGACCCAGTACTTC
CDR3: CASSYPGMGETQYF

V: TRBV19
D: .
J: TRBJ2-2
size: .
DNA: TGTGCCAGTAGCCCCAGGGGCGGGAACACCGGGGAGCTGTTTTTT
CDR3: CASSPRGGNTGELFF

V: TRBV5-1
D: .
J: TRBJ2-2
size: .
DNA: TGCGCCAGCAGCTTCTACGAGGATCAGAACACCGGGGAGCTGTTTTTT
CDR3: CASSFYEDQNTGELFF

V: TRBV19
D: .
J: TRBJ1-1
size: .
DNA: TGTGCCAGTAGTATGCAGAACATGAACACTGAAGCTTTCTTT
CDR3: CASSMQNMNTEAFF

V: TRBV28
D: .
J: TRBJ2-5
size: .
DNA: TGTGCCAGCAGTCCGGTATACGGAGATCCCCAGTACTTC
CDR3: CASSPVYGDPQYF

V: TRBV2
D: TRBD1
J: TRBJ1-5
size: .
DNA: TGTGCCACCTCAAGACAGGGAGAACAGCCCCAGCATTTT
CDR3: CATSRQGEQPQHF

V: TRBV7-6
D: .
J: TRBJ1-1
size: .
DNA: TGTGCCAGCAGCTTAGCGGCAACCCTGGGGGCGAACACTGAAGCTTTCTTT
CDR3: CASSLAATLGANTEAFF

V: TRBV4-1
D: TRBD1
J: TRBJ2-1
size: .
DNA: TGCGCCAGCAGCCAAGATGACAGGGGGCAAGGGGGCCAATACAATGAGCAGTTCTTC
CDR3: CASSQDDRGQGGQYNEQFF

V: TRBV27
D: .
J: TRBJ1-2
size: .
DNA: TGTGCCAGCAGCTCCCCCCAGAAGGGAGCGAGTGGCTACACCTTC
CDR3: CASSSPQKGASGYTF

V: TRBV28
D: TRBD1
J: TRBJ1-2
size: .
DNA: TGTGCCAGCACCATGACAGGGGTTTGGTCTGGCTACACCTTC
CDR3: CASTMTGVWSGYTF

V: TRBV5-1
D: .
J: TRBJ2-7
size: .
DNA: TGCGCCAGCAGCTTAAACTACGAGCAGTACTTC
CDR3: CASSLNYEQYF

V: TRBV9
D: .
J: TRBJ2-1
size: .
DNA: TGTGCCAGCAGCCCCCTAGCCGCCTACAATGAGCAGTTCTTC
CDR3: CASSPLAAYNEQFF

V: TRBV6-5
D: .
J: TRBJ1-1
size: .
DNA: TGTGCCAGCAGTTACGAGAGGGGAAAGGGAGGGCGAGCTTTCTTT
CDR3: CASSYERGKGGRAFF

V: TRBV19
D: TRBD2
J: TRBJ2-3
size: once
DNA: TGTGCCAGTAGTGTTGGACTAGCGGGGACAGATACGCAGTATTTT
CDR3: CASSVGLAGTDTQYF

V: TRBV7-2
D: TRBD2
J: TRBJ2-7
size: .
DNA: TGTGCCAGCAGCTTAGCGGCTAGCGGGGGGGCCTGGGAGCAGTACTTC
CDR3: CASSLAASGGAWEQYF

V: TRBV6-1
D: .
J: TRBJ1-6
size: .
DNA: TGTGCCAGCAGTGGCGCTACTAATTCACCCCTCCACTTT
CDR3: CASSGATNSPLHF

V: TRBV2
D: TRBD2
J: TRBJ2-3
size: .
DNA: TGTGCCAGCGCCGTGGGACTAGCGGGGGCCGCGAGCACAGATACGCAGTATTTT
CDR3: CASAVGLAGAASTDTQYF

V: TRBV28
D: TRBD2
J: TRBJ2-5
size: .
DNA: TGTGCCAGCAGTTTATGGGGTAGCGGGGAATCGAAGACCCAGTACTTC
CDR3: CASSLWGSGESKTQYF

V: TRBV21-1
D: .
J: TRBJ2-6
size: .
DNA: TGTGCCAGCAGCTTGACAGTGACTGCCTCTGGGGCCAACGTCCTGACTTTC
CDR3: CASSLTVTASGANVLTF

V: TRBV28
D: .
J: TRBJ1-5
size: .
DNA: TGTGCCAGCAGTCCGATACCGCGGAGCAATCAGCCCCAGCATTTT
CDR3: CASSPIPRSNQPQHF

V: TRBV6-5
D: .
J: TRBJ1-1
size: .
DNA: TGTGCCAGCAGTTACGGCCCGGCAGGTCGGGAAGCTTTCTTT
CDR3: CASSYGPAGREAFF

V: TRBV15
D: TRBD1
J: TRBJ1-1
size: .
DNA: TGTGCCACCAGCGGGGTGGGACAGGGAAACACTGAAGCTTTCTTT
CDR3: CATSGVGQGNTEAFF

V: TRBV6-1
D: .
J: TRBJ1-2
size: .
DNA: TGTGCCAGCAGTGGCGAATCCCGCAGGGGCTACACCTTC
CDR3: CASSGESRRGYTF

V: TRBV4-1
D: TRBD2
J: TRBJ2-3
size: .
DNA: TGCGCCAGCAGCCACGAAGTTAGCGGGTTTAGCACAGATACGCAGTATTTT
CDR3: CASSHEVSGFSTDTQYF

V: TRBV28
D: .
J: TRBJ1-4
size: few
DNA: TGTGCCAGCAGTCTCACTATACGGGAAAAACTGTTTTTT
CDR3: CASSLTIREKLFF